A selection of T cell receptor beta chains follows, all from one sample in a study of blood T cell repertoires in COVID-19. Profiled with immunoSEQ multiplex PCR; TCRdb holds only in-frame clones, not every one. The sample holds around 100,000 clones, around 91% seen once. The sample was peripheral blood. The receptors originated from a woman of 80 years or more with acute or convalescent COVID-19. Each CDR3 is given with its conserved first and last residue. D genes are given only for firm matches. Clone size is shown for a subset of rows, as once, few, many or a class of expanded clone.

D,size,V,J,length,CDR3,DNA
TRBD1,once,TRBV5-6,TRBJ1-6,14,CASSSDRAESPLHF,TGTGCCAGCAGTTCGGACAGGGCTGAGTCACCCCTCCACTTT
NA,NA,TRBV29-1,TRBJ2-7,13,CSANDRSSYEQYF,TGCAGCGCCAACGACAGGTCGTCCTACGAGCAGTACTTC
NA,NA,TRBV5-6,TRBJ2-7,14,CASSDLGGGYEQYF,TGTGCCAGCAGCGATCTTGGGGGCGGCTACGAGCAGTACTTC
NA,NA,TRBV5-1,TRBJ1-6,15,CASSEDTVGDSPLHF,TGCGCCAGCAGCGAAGACACCGTCGGGGATTCACCCCTCCACTTT
NA,NA,TRBV19,TRBJ1-5,14,CASSWTDKNQPQHF,TGTGCCAGTAGTTGGACAGATAAGAATCAGCCCCAGCATTTT
NA,NA,TRBV10-3,TRBJ1-3,16,CAISETQQGTGNTIYF,TGTGCCATCAGTGAGACCCAACAGGGAACAGGAAACACCATATATTTT
TRBD1,NA,TRBV18,TRBJ1-2,16,CASSQYTGGLSYGYTF,TGTGCCAGCTCACAGTATACAGGGGGCCTCTCCTATGGCTACACCTTC
NA,few,TRBV27,TRBJ2-7,16,CASSFDRQRASYEQYF,TGTGCCAGCAGTTTCGATCGACAGCGTGCCTCCTACGAGCAGTACTTC
TRBD2,NA,TRBV5-4,TRBJ2-1,15,CASSLDGGAPVEQFF,TGTGCCAGCAGCTTGGACGGGGGGGCCCCCGTTGAGCAGTTCTTC
TRBD1,once,TRBV27,TRBJ2-1,15,CASRSPGTGTHEQFF,TGTGCCAGCAGATCCCCCGGGACAGGGACTCATGAGCAGTTCTTC
NA,NA,TRBV6-6,TRBJ2-7,15,CASSYYQPDSSEQYF,TGTGCCAGCAGTTACTACCAACCGGACTCCTCCGAGCAGTACTTC
TRBD1,NA,TRBV7-3,TRBJ2-3,14,CASSGTGGTDTQYF,TGTGCCAGCAGCGGGACAGGGGGCACAGATACGCAGTATTTT
NA,NA,TRBV5-1,TRBJ1-4,19,CASSFRPPGWEGRKEKLFF,TGCGCCAGCAGCTTTCGTCCACCCGGTTGGGAGGGCCGAAAAGAAAAACTGTTTTTT
TRBD1,NA,TRBV2,TRBJ1-4,15,CASSDFRQGAEKLFF,TGTGCCAGCAGTGACTTTAGACAGGGCGCTGAAAAACTGTTTTTT
NA,NA,TRBV5-6,TRBJ1-3,12,CASSRTGNTIYF,TGTGCCAGCAGTAGGACAGGAAACACCATATATTTT
NA,NA,TRBV14,TRBJ1-2,14,CASSRRGQAYGYTF,TGTGCCAGCAGCCGCAGGGGTCAGGCGTATGGCTACACCTTC
NA,NA,TRBV7-2,TRBJ2-5,13,CASSLDWAEGQYF,TGTGCCAGCAGCTTAGATTGGGCGGAGGGCCAGTACTTC
TRBD2,once,TRBV3-1/TRBV3-2,TRBJ2-5,16,CASSQGVAGHQETQYF,TGTGCCAGCAGCCAGGGGGTAGCGGGGCACCAAGAGACCCAGTACTTC
NA,NA,TRBV3-1/TRBV3-2,TRBJ2-7,14,CASSPPTQIYEQYF,TGTGCCAGCAGCCCCCCGACACAAATCTACGAGCAGTACTTC
TRBD2,NA,TRBV29-1,TRBJ2-1,14,CSVEVGTSGGKQFF,TGCAGCGTTGAAGTAGGTACTAGCGGGGGGAAGCAGTTCTTC
NA,NA,TRBV30,TRBJ2-4,15,CAWRRSRLAKNIQYF,TGTGCCTGGCGACGGAGTAGGCTAGCCAAAAACATTCAGTACTTC
NA,once,TRBV7-9,TRBJ1-2,14,CASSLGGQNYGYTF,TGTGCCAGCAGCTTAGGAGGCCAAAACTATGGCTACACCTTC
TRBD2,NA,TRBV7-8,TRBJ2-1,16,CASRGSRLAAGNEQFF,TGTGCCAGCAGAGGGTCAAGACTAGCGGCGGGGAATGAGCAGTTCTTC
TRBD1,NA,TRBV29-1,TRBJ1-1,11,CSVVQGAGAFF,TGCAGCGTTGTACAGGGGGCGGGAGCTTTCTTT
NA,NA,TRBV5-4,TRBJ1-1,14,CASSFVQENTEAFF,TGTGCCAGCAGCTTTGTGCAGGAGAACACTGAAGCTTTCTTT
TRBD2,NA,TRBV14,TRBJ2-1,17,CASSQGLAGGLKNEQFF,TGTGCCAGCAGCCAAGGGCTGGCGGGGGGGCTTAAGAATGAGCAGTTCTTC
NA,NA,TRBV11-2,TRBJ2-2,15,CASSLGLSTTGELFF,TGTGCCAGCAGCCTAGGACTCTCGACCACCGGGGAGCTGTTTTTT
TRBD2,NA,TRBV6-5,TRBJ2-7,15,CASSYGEGRTYEQYF,TGTGCCAGCAGTTACGGGGAGGGCCGAACCTACGAGCAGTACTTC
NA,NA,TRBV5-1,TRBJ2-7,14,CASSLSQVGYEQYF,TGCGCCAGCAGCTTGAGTCAGGTCGGCTACGAGCAGTACTTC
TRBD1,NA,TRBV18,TRBJ2-3,14,CASSLRDSPDTQYF,TGTGCCAGCTCACTTCGGGACAGTCCAGATACGCAGTATTTT
NA,NA,TRBV11-2,TRBJ1-2,17,CASSPPGVSLILDGYTF,TGTGCCAGCAGCCCGCCCGGGGTTTCCCTTATACTGGATGGCTACACCTTC
NA,NA,TRBV27,TRBJ2-7,13,CASSLWGDHEQYF,TGTGCCAGCAGTTTATGGGGGGACCACGAGCAGTACTTC
TRBD2,NA,TRBV24-1,TRBJ2-3,16,CATSDFIAGDTDTQYF,TGTGCCACCAGTGATTTTATAGCGGGGGACACAGATACGCAGTATTTT
NA,NA,TRBV3-1/TRBV3-2,TRBJ1-1,13,CASSPFGNTEAFF,TGTGCCAGCAGCCCCTTCGGGAACACTGAAGCTTTCTTT